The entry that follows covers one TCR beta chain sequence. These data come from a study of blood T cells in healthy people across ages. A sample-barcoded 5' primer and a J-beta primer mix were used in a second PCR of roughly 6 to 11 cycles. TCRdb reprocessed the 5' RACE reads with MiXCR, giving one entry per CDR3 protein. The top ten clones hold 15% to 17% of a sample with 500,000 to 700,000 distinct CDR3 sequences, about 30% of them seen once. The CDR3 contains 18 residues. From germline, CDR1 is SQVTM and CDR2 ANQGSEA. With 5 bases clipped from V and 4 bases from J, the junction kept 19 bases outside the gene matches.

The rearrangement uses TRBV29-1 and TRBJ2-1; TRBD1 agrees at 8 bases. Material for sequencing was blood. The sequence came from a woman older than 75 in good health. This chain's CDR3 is CSVILLAGGAMEYNEQFF. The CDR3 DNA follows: TGCAGCGTTATTCTCTTGGCAGGGGGCGCGATGGAGTACAATGAGCAGTTCTTC.